These 8 T cell receptor beta chains were all obtained from the same sample, sequenced in a study of CD8 T cells in Susac syndrome. Reverse transcription of roughly 0.5 to 1 ug RNA was performed with random hexamers. TCRdb itself ran the immunoSEQ multiplex PCR reads through MiXCR, one entry per CDR3 protein. The sample holds about 200,000 distinct CDR3 sequences, around 96% seen once. Sequenced: CD4+ T cells from PBMCs. The receptor source for this set is a human donor with multiple sclerosis.

V is TRBV30 and J is TRBJ2-1, with 7 bases identical to TRBD1. The germline V gene has CDR1 GTSNPN and CDR2 SVGIG (reference sequence). CDR3 size: 13 residues. J lost 3 bases, V lost 7 bases, and 6 bases had no gene match. CDR3 in amino acids: CAFGQALYNEQFF. DNA of the CDR3: TGTGCCTTTGGACAGGCTCTCTACAATGAGCAGTTCTTC.

The V call is TRBV14, the J call TRBJ2-3, with 12 bases lining up with TRBD2. This CDR3 comprises 16 residues. Per germline, CDR1 SGHDN and CDR2 FVKESK. Trimming took 4 bases from V and 2 from J; bases not matched to a gene: 4. The CDR3 nucleotides are TGTGCCAGCAGCCCCCGGACTAGCGGGGTCACAGATACGCAGTATTTT. Protein sequence: CASSPRTSGVTDTQYF.

CDR3 protein: CSARRTAGYNEQFF. For the CDR3, the DNA is TGCAGTGCTAGACGAACCGCGGGGTACAATGAGCAGTTCTTC. The chain combines TRBV20-1 with TRBJ2-1; possible D gene TRBD2, 6 bases. Trimming pared 2 bases from V and 4 bases from J, leaving 12 bases between. The CDR3 runs 14 residues. The germline V gene encodes CDR1 DFQATT and CDR2 SNEGSKA (reference sequence).

The genes are TRBV7-2 and TRBJ2-7; D may be TRBD1 (6 bases). The CDR3 spans 14 residues. Germline values: CDR1 SGHTA, CDR2 FQGNSA. V dropped 5 bases and J dropped 2 bases, with 13 bases sitting between them. The chain's CDR3 is CASSPRAGAYEQYF. For the CDR3, the DNA is TGTGCCAGCAGCCCGAGAGCAGGGGCCTACGAGCAGTACTTC.

J is TRBJ1-1 and V is TRBV30; D gene ambiguous. V shed 2 bases and J shed 1 base, with 8 bases lying between them. Germline V gives CDR1 GTSNPN, CDR2 SVGIG (reference sequence). This CDR3 is built from 13 residues. The CDR3 nucleotides read TGTGCCTGGAGTAGTGGGGAGAACACTGAAGCTTTCTTT. As protein: CAWSSGENTEAFF.

The V call is TRBV27, the J call TRBJ2-1, with a weak D call TRBD1 (6 bases). The V and J ends lost 2 bases and 7 bases respectively, with 6 bases between them. The CDR3 is made up of 12 amino acids. Germline loops: CDR1 MNHEY, CDR2 SMNVEV (reference sequence). The CDR3 spells CASSLDRNEQFF. The CDR3 DNA follows: TGTGCCAGCAGTTTAGACAGGAATGAGCAGTTCTTC.

This chain uses TRBV5-4 with TRBJ1-2, with 9 nucleotides matching TRBD1. The CDR3 runs to 15 residues. Losses at the gene ends were 5 bases for V and 8 bases for J; bases not matched to a gene: 13. In germline, CDR1 is SGHNT, CDR2 YYREEE (reference sequence). CDR3 DNA: TGTGCCAGCAGTCTTCCGGGACAGGGCACGCCAGGCTACACCTTC. This encodes CASSLPGQGTPGYTF.

The rearrangement links TRBV20-1 to TRBJ2-1; 8 bases fit TRBD2. In germline, CDR1 is DFQATT, CDR2 SNEGSKA (reference sequence). V was pared by 8 bases and J by 1 base, with 4 bases of the junction left unmatched. The CDR3 spans 13 residues. The CDR3 region has the DNA TGCAGTACCACTAGCGGTTCCTACAATGAGCAGTTCTTC. This gives the protein CSTTSGSYNEQFF.